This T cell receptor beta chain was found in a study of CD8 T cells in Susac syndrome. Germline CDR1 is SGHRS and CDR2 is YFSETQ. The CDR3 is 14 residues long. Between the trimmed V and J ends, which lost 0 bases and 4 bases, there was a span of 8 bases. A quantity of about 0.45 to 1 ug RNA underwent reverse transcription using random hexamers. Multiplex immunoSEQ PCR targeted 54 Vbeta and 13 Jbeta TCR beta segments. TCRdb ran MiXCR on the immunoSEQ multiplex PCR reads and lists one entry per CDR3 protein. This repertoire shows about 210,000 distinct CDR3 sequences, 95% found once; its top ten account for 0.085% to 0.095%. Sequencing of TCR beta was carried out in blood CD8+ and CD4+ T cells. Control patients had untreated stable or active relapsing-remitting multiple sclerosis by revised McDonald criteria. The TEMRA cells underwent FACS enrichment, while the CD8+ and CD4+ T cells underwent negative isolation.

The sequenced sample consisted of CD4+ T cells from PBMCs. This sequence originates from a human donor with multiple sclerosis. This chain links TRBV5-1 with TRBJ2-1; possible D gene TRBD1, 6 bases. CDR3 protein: CASSLAGQYNEQFF. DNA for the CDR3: TGCGCCAGCAGCTTGGCTGGACAGTACAATGAGCAGTTCTTC.